This T cell receptor beta chain came from a study of T cell repertoires in cytomegalovirus infection. In the study overall: CMV infection plus the matching HLA type was flagged by public TCR beta signatures. Regarding the study as a whole: Identification of carriers of CMV plus the relevant HLA was performed using cumulative public TCR beta family frequency.

A remark on this clonotype: The antigen is unknown.

TCRdb fed the reads into MiXCR, producing one record per CDR3 protein. The sample holds some 800,000 distinct CDR3 sequences, under 35% seen once. CDR1 is LGHNT and CDR2 is FRNRAP in the germline V gene. The CDR3 contains 15 residues. V shed 3 bases and J shed 0 bases, with 9 bases lying between them. The origin of this receptor is a human donor in good health (CMV status not recorded). Some clones in this sample may be carry-over from other donors' samples. This sample comprised cultured CD8+ T cells from PBMCs, obtained from culture after CMV antigen stimulation. The rearrangement links TRBV12-5 to TRBJ1-5; D possibly corresponds to TRBD1 (5 bases). The CDR3 region is CASGFLGHSNQPQHF. Here the CDR3 DNA reads TGTGCTAGTGGTTTTTTGGGGCATAGCAATCAGCCCCAGCATTTT.